This T cell receptor beta chain was profiled in a study of molecular identifiers for immune sequencing clone quantification. MiXCR, run by TCRdb on the PCR reads, gives a single entry per CDR3 protein. The data hold about 510,000 distinct CDR3 sequences, with about 25% observed a single time. General study points: For highly expanded clones, sizes could be underestimated when identical TCR molecules share a barcode.

At least ten counts were recorded for this clonotype. No antigen is known for it. The CDR3 has 13 residues. Germline CDR1 is DFQATT and CDR2 is SNEGSKA (reference sequence). V lost 3 bases to trimming and J lost 2 bases, with 11 bases between them. The J gene is TRBJ2-7, the V gene TRBV20-1; D is unclear. The sample was naive CD8+ T cells from blood, with Jurkat cell RNA spiked in. Specified subset: FACS-sorted CD8+CD4-CCR7+CD45RA+ naive T cells. This TCR was sampled from a human donor in good health. Some libraries in this study had Jurkat cell RNA spiked in. The CDR3 sequence: CSASPPAAYEQYF. The DNA of the CDR3 is TGCAGTGCTAGTCCCCCAGCCGCCTACGAGCAGTACTTC.